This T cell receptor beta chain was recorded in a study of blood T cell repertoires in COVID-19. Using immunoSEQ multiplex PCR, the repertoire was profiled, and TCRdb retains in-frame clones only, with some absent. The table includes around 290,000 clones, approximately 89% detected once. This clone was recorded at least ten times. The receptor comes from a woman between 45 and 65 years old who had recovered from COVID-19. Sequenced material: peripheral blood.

The CDR3 sequence: CASSLSGGAGELFF. The CDR3 bases are TGTGCCAGCAGTCTTAGCGGGGGGGCCGGGGAGCTGTTTTTT. This chain links TRBV7-7 with TRBJ2-2; TRBD2 matches 11 bases. The CDR3 spans 14 residues. Germline CDR1 reads SSHAT; CDR2 reads FNYEAQ (reference sequence). V gave up 6 bases and J gave up 6 bases; unmatched junction bases: 3.